The 24 T cell receptor beta chains listed next were all sequenced from one sample in a study of Graves' ophthalmopathy and Graves' hyperthyroidism. The study amplified TCR beta CDR3 regions using RNA transcripts. Investigators did first-round RT-PCR with HTBI primers, then second-round multiplex PCR. Via MiXCR, TCRdb re-called the multiplex PCR reads, giving one row per CDR3 protein. The sample holds about 660,000 distinct CDR3 sequences, about 41% seen once. Sequenced material: peripheral blood. The source is an adult man with Graves' ophthalmopathy.

This clonotype has just a few counts. This could be a read error, since a much larger clone is one nucleotide away. Here the CDR3 DNA reads TGCAGTGCTGCAGGTTCTGGTCGGGGAAGGCAGCCCCAGCATTTT. Amino acids: CSAAGSGRGRQPQHF. The chain employs TRBV20-1 and TRBJ1-5; D is ambiguous. The CDR3 length is 15 residues. Germline V gene data show CDR1 as DFQATT and CDR2 as SNEGSKA (reference sequence). V was pared by 5 bases and J by 7 bases, with 21 bases between.

This clonotype appeared many times. This chain joins TRBV7-2 and TRBJ1-2; TRBD1 aligns across 11 bases. The CDR3 consists of 15 residues. CDR1 and CDR2 from the germline V gene are SGHTA and FQGNSA. Losses at the gene ends were 8 bases for V and 4 bases for J; bases not matched to a gene: 9. DNA for the CDR3: TGTGCCAGCGACTTGGGGACAGGGGGGTTCTATGGCTACACCTTC. Amino acids: CASDLGTGGFYGYTF. The whole variable domain, remainder taken from reference TRBV7-2 and TRBJ1-2, is GAGVSQSPSNKVTEKGKDVELRCDPISGHTALYWYRQSLGQGLEFLIYFQGNSAPDKSGLPSDRFSAERTGGSVSTLTIQRTQQEDSAVYLCASDLGTGGFYGYTFGSGTRLTVV.

This clonotype was recorded at least ten times. J is TRBJ1-5 and V is TRBV6-4; D gene ambiguous. The length of the CDR3 is 13 residues. Trimming left V 3 bases short and J 6 bases short, with 9 bases between. The germline gives CDR1 MRHNA, CDR2 SNTAGT. CDR3 sequence reads: CASSESMGQPQHF. The CDR3, as DNA: TGTGCCAGCAGTGAATCGATGGGTCAGCCCCAGCATTTT.

This chain joins TRBV7-8 and TRBJ1-5; tentative D call: TRBD1 (5 bases). The CDR3 covers 15 residues. Germline lookup yields CDR1 SGHVS and CDR2 FQNEAQ. V gave up 5 bases and J gave up 7 bases, with 18 bases separating them. CDR3 in DNA: TGTGCCAGCAGCCCGGGGCAGGGTAATAGACAGCCCCAGCATTTT. This gives the protein CASSPGQGNRQPQHF. Supplemented by reference TRBV7-8 and TRBJ1-5, the full variable domain reads GAGVSQSPRYKVAKRGQDVALRCDPISGHVSLFWYQQALGQGPEFLTYFQNEAQLDKSGLPSDRFFAERPEGSVSTLKIQRTQQEDSAVYLCASSPGQGNRQPQHFGDGTRLSIL.

This clonotype was counted between two and nine times. V and J are TRBV11-2 and TRBJ2-7, with a weak D call TRBD1 (6 bases). The V end was cut by 0 bases, the J end by 6 bases, with 9 bases between. The CDR3 covers 13 residues. CDR1 and CDR2 from the germline V gene are SGHAT and FQNNGV. The CDR3 DNA reads as TGTGCCAGCAGCTTAGAATTCAGGGGCGAGCAGTACTTC. This encodes CASSLEFRGEQYF.

This sequence joins TRBV25-1 and TRBJ2-5; perhaps D is TRBD1 or TRBD2 (6 bases each). Per germline, CDR1 MGHDK and CDR2 SYGVNS. CDR3 length equals 13 residues. V gave up 8 bases and J gave up 10 bases, with 20 bases separating them. The CDR3 DNA reads TGTGCCAGCGTGGGGGGCCGGCAAGGGAGCCAGTACTTC. Protein product: CASVGGRQGSQYF.

The V call is TRBV2, the J call TRBJ2-2; D remains unclear. V shed 7 bases and J shed 4 bases, with 10 bases lying between them. Per the germline V gene, CDR1 is SNHLY and CDR2 is FYNNEI. The CDR3 length is 13 residues. DNA for the CDR3: TGTGCCAGCATGCTCTGGGTCACCGGGGAGCTGTTTTTT. Translation gives CASMLWVTGELFF.

There are many counts of this clonotype. The genes are TRBV12-5 and TRBJ1-3; D might be TRBD1 (6 bases). V gave up 0 bases and J gave up 0 bases, with 9 bases separating them. The CDR3 covers 16 residues. Per germline, CDR1 LGHNT and CDR2 FRNRAP. The CDR3 is CASGLVSGASGNTIYF. In DNA, the CDR3 is TGTGCTAGTGGTTTGGTCTCAGGGGCCTCTGGAAACACCATATATTTT.

There are a few counts of this clonotype. This chain connects TRBV9 to TRBJ2-2; D is possibly TRBD1 (6 bases). The germline V gene has CDR1 SGDLS and CDR2 YYNGEE. Trimming cost V 5 bases and J 2 bases, with 16 bases left between them. There are 16 residues in the CDR3. The CDR3 coding sequence is TGTGCCAGCAGTTTTGGTCAGGGGTACAACACCGGGGAGCTGTTTTTT. This codes for CASSFGQGYNTGELFF.

Remarks on this clonotype: A read error is possible here, since a much larger clone lies one base away. The chain links TRBV29-1 to TRBJ1-5, with D perhaps matching TRBD1 (5 bases). CDR3 length: 13 residues. V was pared by 4 bases and J by 7 bases, with 14 bases between. The germline V gene has CDR1 SQVTM and CDR2 ANQGSEA. In DNA form, the CDR3 reads TGCAGCGTTGTGAGGGGAGCGGGGCAGCCCCAGCATTTT. Translated: CSVVRGAGQPQHF.

This clonotype was observed once. V gene TRBV7-3 combines with J gene TRBJ2-7, with 10 bases aligning to TRBD2. The CDR3 consists of 16 residues. CDR1 SGHTA and CDR2 FQGTGA come from the germline V gene. V lost 4 bases to trimming and J lost 3 bases; unmatched junction nucleotides: 9. The CDR3 nucleotides read TGTGCCAGCAGCTCTAGCGGGGGTTCCCTCCGCTACGAGCAGTACTTC. It translates to CASSSSGGSLRYEQYF.

On this clonotype itself: Possible read error: a much larger clone is one base away. The chain couples TRBV9 to TRBJ1-5; D call uncertain. The CDR3 extends over 14 amino acids. Germline V lookup: CDR1 SGDLS, CDR2 YYNGEE. CDR3 DNA: TGTGCCGGCAGCGTATCTGGGGGCAATCAGCCCCAGCATTTT. The encoded protein is CAGSVSGGNQPQHF.

In nucleotides, the CDR3 is TGTGCCAGCAGTGTTGAAGCGAACACCATATATTTT. Its protein is CASSVEANTIYF. The chain combines TRBV25-1 with TRBJ1-3; no firm D call. The length of the CDR3 is 12 residues. V lost 4 bases and J lost 7, with 8 bases in between. Germline values: CDR1 MGHDK, CDR2 SYGVNS.

This chain links TRBV10-3 with TRBJ1-5; 11 positions agree with TRBD1. Germline V CDR1 and CDR2: ENHRY, SYGVKD. This CDR3 is 14 amino acids long. The trim removed 10 bases at V and 5 bases at J, leaving 7 bases unmatched. The CDR3 sequence: CASREDRGHQPQHF. The CDR3 DNA is TGTGCCAGCAGGGAGGACAGGGGGCATCAGCCCCAGCATTTT.

This clonotype has at least ten counts. This chain joins TRBV19 and TRBJ1-1, with 7 bases matching TRBD1. J was trimmed by 1 base and V by 11 bases; bases with no gene match: 10. Germline V lookup: CDR1 LNHDA, CDR2 SQIVND (reference sequence). The CDR3 consists of 14 residues. For the CDR3, the DNA is TGTGCCGCCGTGTCAGGGGGGACGAACACTGAAGCTTTCTTT. This encodes CAAVSGGTNTEAFF.

In its sample, this clonotype was seen once. V is TRBV29-1 and J is TRBJ2-2; 7 bases fit TRBD1. The V gene's germline CDR1 is SQVTM and CDR2 ANQGSEA. V lost 7 bases and J lost 3; bases outside the gene matches: 5. This CDR3 region has 13 residues. CDR3 in DNA: TGCAGCGAGGGGGCAGGATACACCGGGGAGCTGTTTTTT. It codes for CSEGAGYTGELFF.

The sample holds a few counts of this clonotype. The chain has TRBV25-1 and TRBJ2-7; perhaps TRBD2 as D (5 bases). CDR3 length: 15 residues. Trimming stripped 5 bases from V and 3 bases from J, with 17 bases between. CDR1 and CDR2 (germline): MGHDK, SYGVNS. CDR3 nucleotide sequence: TGTGCCAGCAGTTACTCTCGGGGTTTCTACTACGAGCAGTACTTC. It yields the protein CASSYSRGFYYEQYF.

The chain links TRBV7-9 to TRBJ1-3; 10 bases line up with TRBD1. Germline V gene sequence: CDR1 SEHNR, CDR2 FQNEAQ (reference sequence). The V gene end was trimmed by 0 bases and the J gene end by 8 bases; junction bases not matched to a gene: 4. The CDR3 spans 15 residues. The chain's CDR3 is CASSLAGTGADTIYF. CDR3 DNA: TGTGCCAGCAGCTTAGCAGGGACAGGGGCGGACACCATATATTTT. Complete variable domain (other parts from reference TRBV7-9 and TRBJ1-3): DTGVSQNPRHKITKRGQNVTFRCDPISEHNRLYWYRQTLGQGPEFLTYFQNEAQLEKSRLLSDRFSAERPKGSFSTLEIQRTEQGDSAMYLCASSLAGTGADTIYFGEGSWLTVV.

This chain connects TRBV10-3 to TRBJ2-5; D tentatively fits TRBD1 or TRBD2 (5 bases each). The length of the CDR3 is 15 residues. Trimming pared 6 bases from V and 5 bases from J, leaving 19 bases between. The germline CDR1 and CDR2 sequences are ENHRY and SYGVKD. The CDR3 protein is CAIRGGQGGRETQYF. The DNA for the CDR3 is TGTGCCATCAGAGGCGGGCAGGGCGGACGGGAGACCCAGTACTTC.

V and J are TRBV10-3 and TRBJ2-5; tentatively, D is TRBD1 or TRBD2 (5 bases each). Trimming shortened V by 6 bases and J by 5 bases, and 13 bases separated the two germline ends. The CDR3 contains 13 residues. Germline values: CDR1 ENHRY, CDR2 SYGVKD. CDR3 sequence (DNA): TGTGCCATCAGCGGGGCGGAAGGGGAGACCCAGTACTTC. This sequence encodes CAISGAEGETQYF.

The chain employs TRBV29-1 and TRBJ1-1; D gene uncertain. The CDR3 runs to 13 residues. V was pared by 7 bases and J by 0 bases, with 12 bases between. Germline assignment: CDR1 SQVTM and CDR2 ANQGSEA. The chain's CDR3 is CSAMKGLNTEAFF. CDR3 bases: TGCAGCGCAATGAAAGGCCTGAACACTGAAGCTTTCTTT.

This clonotype was recorded many times. This chain connects TRBV2 to TRBJ2-2; TRBD1 might be the D (6 bases). Trimming pared 3 bases from V and 6 bases from J, leaving 8 bases between. Germline V gene lookup returns CDR1 SNHLY and CDR2 FYNNEI. CDR3 length: 13 residues. The CDR3 is CASSDGGPGELFF. CDR3 DNA: TGTGCCAGCAGTGATGGGGGCCCCGGGGAGCTGTTTTTT.

This clonotype was counted only a few times. The V and J genes are TRBV6-5 and TRBJ1-1; D is possibly TRBD1 (6 bases). The germline V gene has CDR1 MNHEY and CDR2 SVGAGI. Trimming removed 5 bases at V and 5 bases at J, with 18 bases between. CDR3 length: 15 residues. The CDR3 sequence is CASSEARGIWTEAFF. The CDR3 DNA is TGTGCCAGCAGTGAAGCTAGGGGGATTTGGACTGAAGCTTTCTTT.

This clonotype has more than one count but fewer than ten. The rearrangement links TRBV12-5 to TRBJ2-7; D not resolved. The CDR3 consists of 14 residues. Between the trimmed V and J ends, which lost 6 bases and 2 bases, there was a span of 14 bases. Germline-derived CDR1 and CDR2 are LGHNT and FRNRAP. CDR3 sequence (DNA): TGTGCTAGTGGACCCGGGTCGGTTACCTACGAGCAGTACTTC. It translates to CASGPGSVTYEQYF. The entire variable domain, with the rest obtained from reference TRBV12-5 and TRBJ2-7, is as follows: DARVTQTPRHKVTEMGQEVTMRCQPILGHNTVFWYRQTMMQGLELLAYFRNRAPLDDSGMPKDRFSAEMPDATLATLKIQPSEPRDSAVYFCASGPGSVTYEQYFGPGTRLTVT.